Here is one TCR beta chain with its context. This entry belongs to a study of blood T cell repertoires in COVID-19. In the study's own analysis: Counts of nucleated cells, estimated from reference gene primer amplification, were obtained. Assay: immunoSEQ multiplex PCR; the TCRdb copy retains only in-frame clones and omits some. That table furnishes V, J and clone size, whereas the DNA furnished D and trimming. The table shows 100,000 to 120,000 clones, with roughly 84% occurring only once. The CDR3 runs to 12 residues. The germline V and J ends were trimmed by 2 bases and 7 bases, with 9 bases remaining between them.

Sequences were obtained from peripheral blood. This chain uses TRBV12-3 or TRBV12-4 with TRBJ2-7, with a weak D call TRBD2 (6 bases). This receptor was taken from a man aged 35 to 55 with acute or convalescent COVID-19. CDR3 amino acids: CASSLFGGEQYF. The CDR3 DNA sequence: TGTGCCAGCAGTTTATTCGGGGGAGAGCAGTACTTC.